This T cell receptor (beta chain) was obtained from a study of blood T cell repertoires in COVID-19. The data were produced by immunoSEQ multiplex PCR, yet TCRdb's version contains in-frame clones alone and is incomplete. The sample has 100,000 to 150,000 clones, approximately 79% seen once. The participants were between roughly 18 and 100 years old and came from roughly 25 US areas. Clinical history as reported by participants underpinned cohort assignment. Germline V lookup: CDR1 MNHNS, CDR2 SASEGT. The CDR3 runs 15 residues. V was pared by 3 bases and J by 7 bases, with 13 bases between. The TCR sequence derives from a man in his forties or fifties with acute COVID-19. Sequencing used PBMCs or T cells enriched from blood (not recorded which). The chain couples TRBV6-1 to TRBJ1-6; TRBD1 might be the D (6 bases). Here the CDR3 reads CASSEWGHGNSPLHF. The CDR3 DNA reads TGTGCCAGCAGTGAGTGGGGGCACGGAAATTCACCCCTCCACTTT.